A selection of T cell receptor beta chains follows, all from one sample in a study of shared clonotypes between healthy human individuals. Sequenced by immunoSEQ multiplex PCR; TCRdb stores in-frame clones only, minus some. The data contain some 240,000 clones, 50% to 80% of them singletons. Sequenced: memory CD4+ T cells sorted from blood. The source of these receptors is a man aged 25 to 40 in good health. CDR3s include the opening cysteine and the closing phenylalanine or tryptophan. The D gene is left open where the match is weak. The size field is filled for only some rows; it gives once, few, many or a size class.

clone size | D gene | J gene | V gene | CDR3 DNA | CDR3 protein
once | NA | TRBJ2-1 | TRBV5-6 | TGTGCCAGCAGCTCCGAAGCCCGAGCGTACAATGAGCAGTTCTTC | CASSSEARAYNEQFF
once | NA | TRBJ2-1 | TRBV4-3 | TGCGCCAGCAGCCAAACTAGAAGCTCCTACAATGAGCAGTTCTTC | CASSQTRSSYNEQFF
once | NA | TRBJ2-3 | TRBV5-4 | TGTGCCAGCAGCTCGGAACCTAGCACAGATACGCAGTATTTT | CASSSEPSTDTQYF
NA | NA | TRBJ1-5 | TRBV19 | TGTGCCAGTAGTACCCGCCCGGACCAGCCCCAGCATTTT | CASSTRPDQPQHF
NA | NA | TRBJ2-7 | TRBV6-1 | TGTGCCAGCAGTGAAGCTGCGAGGACTAAGTCCTACGAGCAGTACTTC | CASSEAARTKSYEQYF
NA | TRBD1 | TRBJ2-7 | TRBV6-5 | TGTGCCAGCAGTTACCTACGGGGACAGGGGATATACGAGCAGTACTTC | CASSYLRGQGIYEQYF
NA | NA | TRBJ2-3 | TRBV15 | TGTGCCACCAGCAGAGATCGGGGTGACGCAGATACGCAGTATTTT | CATSRDRGDADTQYF
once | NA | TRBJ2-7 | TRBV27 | TGTGCCAGCAGTCCCCGCTCTAGGAGGGAGGACGAGCAGTACTTC | CASSPRSRREDEQYF
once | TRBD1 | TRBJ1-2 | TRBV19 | TGTGCCAGTAGTATCCGGGACAGGAGTGGCTACACCTTC | CASSIRDRSGYTF
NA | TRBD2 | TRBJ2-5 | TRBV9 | TGTGCCAGCAGCGTAATGGTGGGAGGGCCCCAAGAGACCCAGTACTTC | CASSVMVGGPQETQYF
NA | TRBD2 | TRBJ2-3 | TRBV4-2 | TGTGCCAGCAGCCAGGGACTAGCGGGAGGGCCTGGGTATTCAGATACGCAGTATTTT | CASSQGLAGGPGYSDTQYF
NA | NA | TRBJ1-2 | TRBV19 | TGTGCCAGTAGTATGTACGTAACTAACTATGGCTACACCTTC | CASSMYVTNYGYTF
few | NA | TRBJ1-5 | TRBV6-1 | TGTGCCAGCAGCCCGAACTCGGCAGGGACTCAGCCCCAGCATTTT | CASSPNSAGTQPQHF
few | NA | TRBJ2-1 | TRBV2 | TGTGCCAGCAGTGAGACAGTACAGCAGTTCTTC | CASSETVQQFF
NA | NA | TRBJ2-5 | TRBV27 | TGTGCCAGCAGTTTATCAGGGATCGGAGCGGAGACCCAGTACTTC | CASSLSGIGAETQYF
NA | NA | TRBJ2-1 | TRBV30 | TGTGCCTGGAGACAGGGATCGTCCGTGAATGAGCAGTTCTTC | CAWRQGSSVNEQFF
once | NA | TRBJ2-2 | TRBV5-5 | TGTGCCAGCAGCTTCGGCCCCCTGGAAGACACCGGGGAGCTGTTTTTT | CASSFGPLEDTGELFF
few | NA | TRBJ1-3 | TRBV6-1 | TGTGCCAGCCGGCCGGGGATGAACTCTGGAAACACCATATATTTT | CASRPGMNSGNTIYF
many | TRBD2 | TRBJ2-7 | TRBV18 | TGTGCCAGCTCACCGCCCAGCGGGAGGGCCCGCGAGCAGTACTTC | CASSPPSGRAREQYF
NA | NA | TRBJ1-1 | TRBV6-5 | TGTGCCAGCAGTTACTCGAGCAGGGTGAGCACTGAAGCTTTCTTT | CASSYSSRVSTEAFF
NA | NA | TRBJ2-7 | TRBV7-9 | TGTGCCAGCAGCTTATTGGGGGGGGACAGCTACGAGCAGTACTTC | CASSLLGGDSYEQYF
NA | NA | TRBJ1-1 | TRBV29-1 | TGCAGCGTTGAAGTTGGGAGGGGGACTGAAGCTTTCTTT | CSVEVGRGTEAFF
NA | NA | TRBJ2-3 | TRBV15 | TGTGCCACCCTAGCTCAGGGCAGCACAGATACGCAGTATTTT | CATLAQGSTDTQYF
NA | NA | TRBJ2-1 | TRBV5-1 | TGCGCCAGCAGCCTAAAAGACAGGTTGTCCTACAATGAGCAGTTCTTC | CASSLKDRLSYNEQFF
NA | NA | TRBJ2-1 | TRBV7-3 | TGTGCCAGCAGCTTATCAGCGGGCGTATCCTACAATGAGCAGTTCTTC | CASSLSAGVSYNEQFF
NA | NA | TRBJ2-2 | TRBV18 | TGTGCCAGCTCACCTGGGACCCGGGGGAGCGCCGGGGAGCTGTTTTTT | CASSPGTRGSAGELFF
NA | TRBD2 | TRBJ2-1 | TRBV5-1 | TGCGCCAGCAGCTTGGACGGGAGCGGGATTCCCGCGGGGCAGTTCTTC | CASSLDGSGIPAGQFF
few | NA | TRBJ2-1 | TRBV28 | TGTGCCAGCAGTTCGATCCACGACGGATACAATGAGCAGTTCTTC | CASSSIHDGYNEQFF
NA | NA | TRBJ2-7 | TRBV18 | TGTGCCAGCTCACCAGCGGACCGAAGGGGCTACGAGCAGTACTTC | CASSPADRRGYEQYF
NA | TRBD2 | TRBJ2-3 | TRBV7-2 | TGTGCCAGCAGCCCACCGGGACTAGCTTCTCGAGATACGCAGTATTTT | CASSPPGLASRDTQYF
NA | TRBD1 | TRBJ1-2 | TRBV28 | TGTGCCAGCAGTTTTGCTGACAGGGTTTTAGGAGGCTACACCTTC | CASSFADRVLGGYTF
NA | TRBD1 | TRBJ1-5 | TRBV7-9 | TGTGCCAGCAGCCCCATTGACAGGGATCATCAGCCCCAGCATTTT | CASSPIDRDHQPQHF
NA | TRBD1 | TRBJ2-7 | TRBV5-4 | TGTGCCAGCAGCGAAGGGGACAGTTACGAGCAGTACTTC | CASSEGDSYEQYF
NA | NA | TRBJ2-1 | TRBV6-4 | TGTGCCAGCAGGAAGGACTCGAACTTTTACAATGAGCAGTTCTTC | CASRKDSNFYNEQFF
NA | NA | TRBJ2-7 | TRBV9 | TGTGCCAGCAGCGTTACGGACTCTGGGGCCGTGCAGTACTTC | CASSVTDSGAVQYF
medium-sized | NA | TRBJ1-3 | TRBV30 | TGTGCCTGGAGTGCGGTAAACGGTGGAAACACCATATATTTT | CAWSAVNGGNTIYF
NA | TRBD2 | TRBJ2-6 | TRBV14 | TGTGCCAGCAGCCAAGTGGTCATCGAGCGGGAGGGCCTTTTATTTGGGGCCAACGTCCTGACTTTC | CASSQVVIEREGLLFGANVLTF